This TCR beta chain was captured in a study of OX40 agonist ivuxolimab in advanced cancers. Study results and caveats: At 0.1 to 3.0 mg/kg and by week 6, CD4+ and CD8+ T cells in the blood had expanded clonally.

This table comes from immunoSEQ multiplex PCR, and its TCRdb copy is limited to in-frame clones, with some not included. This sample has about 31,000 clones; 87% occur once, and the top ten carry around a quarter. V dropped 2 bases and J dropped 2; count of bases not matched to a gene: 3. Per germline, CDR1 SGHRS and CDR2 YFSETQ. This CDR3 region has 14 residues. Points on this clone: Its antigen remains unknown.

This chain uses TRBV5-1 with TRBJ1-1; TRBD1 agrees at 7 bases. The sequence was obtained from an adult with an advanced solid tumor such as melanoma, head and neck, liver or kidney cancer. The sequenced sample was CD4+ or CD8+ T cells sorted from blood, obtained in a trial of the OX40 agonist ivuxolimab. The CDR3 region is CASSLQGTNTEAFF. The CDR3 nucleotides are TGCGCCAGCAGCTTACAGGGGACAAACACTGAAGCTTTCTTT.